In this sample, the clone carrying this TCR beta chain turned up many times. Its antigen is unidentified. Specified time point: sample taken at primary tumor resection. The donor group consisted of roughly 70 patients who had untreated, early-stage non-small cell lung cancer. Whole RNA, isolated from tumor, nontumor lung or frozen PBMC, was sequenced without prior sorting. Trimming removed 3 bases from V and 6 bases from J, with 17 bases in between. The V gene's germline CDR1 is LGHNA and CDR2 YNFKEQ. CDR3 size: 16 residues. MiXCR, run by TCRdb on the 5' RACE reads, gives a single entry per CDR3 protein. The sample shows about 23,000 distinct CDR3 sequences, around 4.7% of them seen only once. The entry originates in a study of spatial heterogeneity in lung cancer. Study results and limitations: More often at tumor resection than at routine follow-up, ubiquitous expanded tumor TCRs were detected in the blood.

This receptor was obtained from a male donor with early-stage non-small cell lung cancer. V is TRBV4-2 and J is TRBJ2-2, with D tentatively TRBD2 (5 bases). Sequenced here: PBMCs, sampled at surgery. CDR3 amino acids: CASSQWAGDSSGELFF. The CDR3 DNA follows: TGTGCCAGCAGCCAGTGGGCCGGGGATAGCTCCGGGGAGCTGTTTTTT.